Listed here are 25 T cell receptor beta chains from one sample, sequenced in a study of CD8+ T cells in alopecia areata. cDNA reverse transcribed from extracted RNA served as the sequencing template. Repertoires were generated with immunoSEQ multiplex PCR, while TCRdb's copy carries only in-frame clones and drops some. The profile shows some 200,000 clones, 50% to 70% of them singletons. The sample's treatment: oral pan-JAK inhibitor, 5-10 mg twice daily. Sequences were derived from CD4+ T cells sorted from blood, sampled at week 4, from a patient treated with tofacitinib. All receptors derive from a human donor with alopecia areata.

The rearrangement joins TRBV30 to TRBJ2-7; TRBD1 might be the D (6 bases). Trimming stripped 4 bases from V and 2 bases from J, with 9 bases between. Germline CDR1 is GTSNPN and CDR2 is SVGIG (reference sequence). The CDR3 consists of 12 residues. CDR3 residues: CAWMGQTYEQYF. CDR3 nucleotides: TGTGCCTGGATGGGACAAACCTACGAGCAGTACTTC.

This clone was seen a few times. The chain carries TRBV2 and TRBJ2-1, with TRBD1 as a possible D gene (8 bases). Trimming shortened V by 5 bases and J by 8 bases, and 16 bases separated the two germline ends. From germline, CDR1 is SNHLY and CDR2 FYNNEI. The CDR3 is 14 residues long. CDR3 sequence reads: CASSPDREGYEQFF. The CDR3 DNA is TGTGCCAGCAGTCCGGACAGGGAGGGCTATGAGCAGTTCTTC.

The V and J genes are TRBV9 and TRBJ2-7, with D perhaps TRBD1 or TRBD2 (5 bases each). There are 14 residues in the CDR3. The V end lost 0 bases, the J end lost 4 bases, and 11 bases lay between the germline ends. CDR1 is SGDLS, CDR2 YYNGEE, per germline. The CDR3, as DNA: TGTGCCAGCAGCGTAGACGGGGCTATTTACGAGCAGTACTTC. As protein: CASSVDGAIYEQYF.

This chain links TRBV7-2 with TRBJ2-1; 7 bases fit TRBD1. J gave up 8 bases and V 8 bases, and 12 bases lay outside the gene matches. The CDR3 contains 14 residues. Germline V lookup: CDR1 SGHTA, CDR2 FQGNSA. CDR3 coding DNA: TGTGCCAGCGGTAGACAGGGAAAGGCACATGAGCAGTTCTTC. Translating it yields CASGRQGKAHEQFF.

This clone was picked up a small number of times. This chain connects TRBV29-1 to TRBJ1-1; no reliable D call. The germline V gene has CDR1 SQVTM and CDR2 ANQGSEA. Between the trimmed V and J ends, which lost 4 bases and 1 base, there was a span of 10 bases. CDR3 length equals 13 residues. The CDR3 here is CSVVRHKNTEAFF. CDR3 DNA sequence: TGCAGCGTTGTACGACATAAGAACACTGAAGCTTTCTTT.

The chain links TRBV30 to TRBJ2-7; TRBD1 is a possible D gene (5 bases). V lost 5 bases, J lost 5 bases, and 16 bases lay in between. The length of the CDR3 is 13 residues. Germline V gene sequence: CDR1 GTSNPN, CDR2 SVGIG (reference sequence). The DNA of the CDR3 is TGTGCCTGGGTGTTGAAGGGGCGCGACGAGCAGTACTTC. Amino acids: CAWVLKGRDEQYF.

The rearrangement joins TRBV14 to TRBJ2-7; D call uncertain. The CDR3 sequence is 13 residues long. Germline CDR1 SGHDN, CDR2 FVKESK. Between the trimmed V and J ends, which lost 1 base and 7 bases, there was a span of 11 bases. CDR3 DNA sequence: TGTGCCAGCAGCCAAGGTCCCGTGAAGGAGCAGTACTTC. Its translation: CASSQGPVKEQYF.

This chain links TRBV25-1 with TRBJ2-6; tentative D call: TRBD1 (6 bases). Germline CDR1 MGHDK, CDR2 SYGVNS. The length of the CDR3 is 15 residues. The V end was cut by 6 bases, the J end by 1 base, with 10 bases between. CDR3 sequence reads: CASRDTGSGANVLTF. The CDR3 nucleotides are TGTGCCAGCAGGGACACAGGGTCTGGGGCCAACGTCCTGACTTTC.

The chain recombines TRBV30 with TRBJ1-2, with 8 bases that match TRBD1. Germline V gene data show CDR1 as GTSNPN and CDR2 as SVGIG (reference sequence). V gave up 4 bases and J gave up 0 bases; unmatched junction bases: 13. CDR3 length equals 17 residues. For the CDR3, the DNA is TGTGCCTGGACCCCGGGACAGGTTCTATTAGCTAACTATGGCTACACCTTC. Encoded protein: CAWTPGQVLLANYGYTF.

This clone was recorded only once. This chain uses TRBV11-2 with TRBJ1-1; no firm D call. V lost 1 base to trimming and J lost 0 bases, with 9 bases between them. This CDR3 is 15 amino acids long. Germline V gene sequence: CDR1 SGHAT, CDR2 FQNNGV. CDR3 in amino acids: CASSLGRRMNTEAFF. The CDR3 DNA is TGTGCCAGCAGCTTAGGTCGGAGGATGAACACTGAAGCTTTCTTT.

This chain links TRBV4-3 with TRBJ2-2; D remains ambiguous. Looked up from germline, CDR1 is LGHNA and CDR2 is YSLEER. This CDR3 region has 15 residues. V lost 0 bases and J 5 bases, leaving 10 bases between the germline ends. The CDR3: CASSQDRTFTGELFF. The CDR3 DNA reads as TGCGCCAGCAGCCAAGATCGAACATTTACCGGGGAGCTGTTTTTT.

This clone turned up a few times. In DNA form, the CDR3 reads TGTGCCAGCAGTTTACCGGGACGCTCCTACGAGCAGTACTTC. Translated, it gives CASSLPGRSYEQYF. This rearrangement joins TRBV7-2 to TRBJ2-7; the D gene could be TRBD1 or TRBD2 (5 bases each). In germline, CDR1 is SGHTA, CDR2 FQGNSA. The CDR3 runs 14 residues. Trimming took off 6 bases at V and 0 bases at J, with 12 bases between the two ends.

The chain employs TRBV5-1 and TRBJ2-7; TRBD2 aligns across 11 bases. CDR3 length: 14 residues. Germline trimming cut 3 bases from V and 3 bases from J; bases unmatched to any gene: 2. CDR1 and CDR2 (germline): SGHRS, YFSETQ. Here the CDR3 reads CASSYGLAGYEQYF. Written as DNA, the CDR3 is TGCGCCAGCAGCTATGGACTAGCGGGCTACGAGCAGTACTTC.

The chain has TRBV30 and TRBJ2-7, with 8 bases aligning to TRBD1. V trimming: 5 bases; J trimming: 6 bases; junction bases outside the gene matches: 6. Germline V gene data show CDR1 as GTSNPN and CDR2 as SVGIG (reference sequence). This CDR3 comprises 12 residues. For the CDR3, the DNA is TGTGCCTGGGGGACAGGACGATCCGAGCAGTACTTC. This sequence encodes CAWGTGRSEQYF.

This clone has just a few counts. The gene calls are TRBV9 and TRBJ2-3; D gene uncertain. The V gene's germline CDR1 is SGDLS and CDR2 YYNGEE. Trimming pared 0 bases from V and 3 bases from J, leaving 8 bases between. The CDR3 totals 14 residues. CDR3 nucleotides: TGTGCCAGCAGCGTAGACCAAGGGACAGATACGCAGTATTTT. This gives the protein CASSVDQGTDTQYF. The full variable domain, its missing parts supplied by reference TRBV9 and TRBJ2-3, is DSGVTQTPKHLITATGQRVTLRCSPRSGDLSVYWYQQSLDQGLQFLIQYYNGEERAKGNILERFSAQQFPDLHSELNLSSLELGDSALYFCASSVDQGTDTQYFGPGTRLTVL.

This clone was seen more than once but under ten times. The chain couples TRBV5-1 to TRBJ1-5; 7 bases agree with TRBD1. This CDR3 contains 16 residues. The junction had 5 bases not matched to a gene; V was cut back by 0 bases and J by 2 bases. Germline CDR1 SGHRS, CDR2 YFSETQ. CDR3 sequence: CASSLGIDRGNQPQHF. The CDR3 region has the DNA TGCGCCAGCAGCTTGGGGATTGACAGGGGCAATCAGCCCCAGCATTTT.

This rearrangement joins TRBV19 to TRBJ2-7; 7 bases align to TRBD2. Trimming removed 2 bases from V and 2 bases from J; junction bases left unmatched: 3. The CDR3 contains 14 residues. CDR1 and CDR2 from the germline V gene are LNHDA and SQIVND (reference sequence). DNA for the CDR3: TGTGCCAGTAGTATATCCGGGACTACCTACGAGCAGTACTTC. This sequence encodes CASSISGTTYEQYF.

The V gene is TRBV30, the J gene TRBJ2-3; D possibly corresponds to TRBD2 (5 bases). This CDR3 contains 15 residues. The ends were cut back, 0 bases at V and 2 bases at J, with 12 bases in the middle. Germline V lookup: CDR1 GTSNPN, CDR2 SVGIG (reference sequence). This CDR3 is CAWSVGQRSTDTQYF. The CDR3 coding sequence is TGTGCCTGGAGTGTGGGTCAGCGGTCCACAGATACGCAGTATTTT.

In its sample, this clone was seen a few times. This chain joins TRBV20-1 and TRBJ2-4; 9 bases fit TRBD1. This CDR3 has 11 residues. From germline, CDR1 is DFQATT and CDR2 SNEGSKA (reference sequence). CDR3 DNA: TGCAGCCCGGGACAGGGCAACATTCAGTACTTC. It specifies CSPGQGNIQYF.

This rearrangement joins TRBV7-9 to TRBJ1-2; D remains ambiguous. The V end lost 4 bases, the J end lost 3 bases, and 18 bases lay between the germline ends. Germline V CDR1 and CDR2: SEHNR, FQNEAQ (reference sequence). The CDR3 length is 16 residues. The CDR3 loop is CASSSFVRGFDYGYTF. CDR3 bases: TGTGCCAGCAGCTCCTTCGTACGCGGTTTCGACTATGGCTACACCTTC. The full variable domain, in which reference TRBV7-9 and TRBJ1-2 provide the parts outside the CDR3, is DTGVSQNPRHKITKRGQNVTFRCDPISEHNRLYWYRQTLGQGPEFLTYFQNEAQLEKSRLLSDRFSAERPKGSFSTLEIQRTEQGDSAMYLCASSSFVRGFDYGYTFGSGTRLTVV.

This clone was counted between two and nine times. The sample has other DNA sequences that encode this CDR3 too. The chain combines TRBV29-1 with TRBJ2-6; D assignment may be TRBD1 or TRBD2 (5 bases each). The ends were cut back, 4 bases at V and 2 bases at J, with 6 bases in the middle. In germline, CDR1 is SQVTM, CDR2 ANQGSEA. This CDR3 is 13 amino acids long. The chain's CDR3 is CSVVGAGANVLTF. As DNA, the CDR3 is TGCAGCGTTGTGGGGGCTGGGGCCAACGTCCTGACTTTC.

The count of this clone is one. This chain links TRBV30 with TRBJ2-5; D possibly corresponds to TRBD1 (7 bases). Germline CDR1 reads GTSNPN; CDR2 reads SVGIG (reference sequence). V shed 4 bases and J shed 2 bases, with 14 bases lying between them. This CDR3 has 14 amino acids. CDR3 residues: CAWTARGAQETQYF. The CDR3 bases are TGTGCCTGGACGGCCAGGGGGGCTCAAGAGACCCAGTACTTC.

CDR3 loop: CAMQGQAGNTIYF. The CDR3 DNA follows: TGTGCCATGCAAGGACAGGCTGGAAACACCATATATTTT. The rearrangement joins TRBV30 to TRBJ1-3, with TRBD1 matching 7 bases. Germline CDR1 reads GTSNPN; CDR2 reads SVGIG (reference sequence). J gave up 2 bases and V 8 bases, and 6 bases lay outside the gene matches. The CDR3 sequence is 13 residues long.

The rearrangement uses TRBV2 and TRBJ2-1, with D possibly matching TRBD2 (6 bases). The germline gives CDR1 SNHLY, CDR2 FYNNEI. The CDR3 consists of 16 residues. Trimming cost V 5 bases and J 8 bases, with 22 bases left between them. In DNA, the CDR3 is TGTGCCAGCAGTTACGGTCTTCCGGGGGTCATGGATGAGCAGTTCTTC. Protein sequence: CASSYGLPGVMDEQFF.

V usage is TRBV9 and J usage is TRBJ1-2; tentative D call: TRBD1 (6 bases). This CDR3 spans 14 amino acids. Germline V gene sequence: CDR1 SGDLS, CDR2 YYNGEE. V was clipped by 6 bases and J by 1 base, with 13 bases between them. The CDR3 loop is CASTAGTNNYGYTF. CDR3 sequence (DNA): TGTGCCAGCACCGCCGGGACAAATAACTATGGCTACACCTTC.